This T cell receptor (beta chain) was sequenced for a study of tumor and adjacent non-tumor tissue in lung cancer. Overall study results and limits: Normal lung showed higher cumulative top 100 clone frequency than tumor.

Three rounds of nested PCR, following a modified ARM-PCR protocol, produced the TCRbeta library. TCRdb re-analysed the multiplex PCR reads in MiXCR, keeping a single row per CDR3 protein. The sample lists under 140,000 distinct CDR3 sequences; roughly 84% were seen once. With regard to this clonotype: Its target is not known.

The template was RNA from unsorted bulk tissue. The clonotype comes from a man aged 70 or older with non-small cell lung cancer. Sequencing input: lung tumor tissue.

The CDR3 region has the DNA TGTGCCAGCTCACCACCGTCAGGAAATGAGCAGTTCTTC. It translates to CASSPPSGNEQFF. The gene calls are TRBV18 and TRBJ2-1; no firm D call. V dropped 0 bases and J dropped 7 bases, with 7 bases sitting between them. This CDR3 contains 13 residues. Germline assignment: CDR1 KGHSH and CDR2 LQKENI.